This T cell receptor beta chain was retrieved from a study of naive and memory T cell subsets. General study points: More TCRs at tuberculin sites were read as hypersensitivity T cell infiltration. Potentially, T cell activation and differentiation skew this RNA-based measurement.

Stated treatment: skin biopsy from PPD injection site in Mantoux-positive individual. The library had UMIs added by 3' ligation of an oligonucleotide to TCR cDNA. Individuals with a positive Mantoux test gave biopsies from PPD-injected skin. The V end lost 6 bases, the J end lost 5 bases, and 14 bases lay between the germline ends. The CDR3 is made up of 14 amino acids. Germline values: CDR1 SNHLY, CDR2 FYNNEI. Four PCR rounds used nested alpha and beta constant region primers plus the SP2 primer. For blood and skin samples, reverse transcription used TCR alpha and beta constant primers. TCRdb ran MiXCR on the UMI-ligation and nested PCR reads and lists one entry per CDR3 protein. This repertoire shows 35,000 to 40,000 distinct CDR3 sequences, 11% found once; its top ten account for around 3.9%. On this clonotype itself: What it recognizes is unknown.

Sequences were derived from skin, sampled from a tuberculin skin test site. The TCR sequence derives from an adult in good health. The chain links TRBV2 to TRBJ1-5; D gene unclear. The CDR3 spells CASSATRSHQPQHF. The CDR3 DNA reads TGTGCCAGCAGCGCCACCAGATCTCATCAGCCCCAGCATTTT.